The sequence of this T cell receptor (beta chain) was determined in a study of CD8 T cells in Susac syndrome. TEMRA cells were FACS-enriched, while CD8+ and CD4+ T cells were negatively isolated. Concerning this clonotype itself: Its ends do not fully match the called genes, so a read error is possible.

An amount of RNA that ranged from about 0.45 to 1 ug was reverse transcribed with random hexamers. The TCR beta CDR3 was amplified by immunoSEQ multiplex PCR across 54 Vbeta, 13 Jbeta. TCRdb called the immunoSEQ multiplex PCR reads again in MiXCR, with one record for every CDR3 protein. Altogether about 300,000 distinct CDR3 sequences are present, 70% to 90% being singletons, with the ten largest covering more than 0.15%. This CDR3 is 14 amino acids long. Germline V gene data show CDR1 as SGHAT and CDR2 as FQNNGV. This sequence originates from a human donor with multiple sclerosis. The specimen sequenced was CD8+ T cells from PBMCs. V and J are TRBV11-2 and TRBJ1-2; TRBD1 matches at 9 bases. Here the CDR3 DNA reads TGTGCCAGCAGCCTAGAGGGGTCGACAGGGGGGTACACCTTC. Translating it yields CASSLEGSTGGYTF.